These 2 T cell receptor beta chains were all obtained from the same sample, sequenced in a study of monozygotic twins with inflammatory bowel disease. Reprocessing the 5' RACE reads, TCRdb reports a single entry for every CDR3 protein and omits DNA. In all, the sample yields approximately 140,000 distinct CDR3 sequences. The material sequenced was blood. Every receptor here comes from a human donor with ulcerative colitis or Crohn's disease, or a healthy co-twin of an affected twin (not recorded which).

This chain joins TRBV11-2 and TRBJ1-1; TCRdb designates TRBD1, a call that cannot be tested without DNA. Germline CDR1 reads SGHAT; CDR2 reads FQNNGV. The CDR3 sequence is 15 residues long. The CDR3 sequence is CASSLERGRFTEAFF.

The J gene is TRBJ2-2, the V gene TRBV20-1; checking the TCRdb D call of TRBD2 is not possible without DNA. The CDR3 contains 15 residues. From germline, CDR1 is DFQATT and CDR2 SNEGSKA (reference sequence). The CDR3 sequence is CSATRRAGFTGELFF.